This T cell receptor (beta chain) was captured by sequencing in a study of blood T cell repertoires in COVID-19. Across the whole study: Whether acute or convalescent, the COVID-19 samples came from the United States, Italy and Spain. T cells, B-cell-depleted T cells, or PBMCs provided the cDNA or gDNA that served as material.

Authors' methods: Amplification with reference gene primers provided the estimates of nucleated cell counts. Produced via immunoSEQ multiplex PCR; TCRdb's table is partial and in-frame only. That table furnishes V, J and clone size, whereas the DNA furnished D and trimming. Of roughly 410,000 clones detected, about nine tenths appear once; the ten largest clones hold 1.5% to 1.9%. Seattle participants joined during active infection and were tracked over time. V lost 5 bases, J lost 5 bases, and 11 bases stayed unmatched. Germline V gives CDR1 SGHTA, CDR2 FQGNSA. The CDR3 totals 15 residues. Sequenced input: peripheral blood. The rearrangement links TRBV7-2 to TRBJ1-2; 7 nucleotides align to TRBD1. This receptor was identified in a woman aged 40 to 49 with COVID-19, enrolled during active disease. The CDR3 coding sequence is TGTGCCAGCAGCGCCCGAGACAGGGAATCATATGGCTACACCTTC. This encodes CASSARDRESYGYTF.